Following are 20 T cell receptor beta chains from one sample sequenced in a study of cytomegalovirus exposure and HLA in healthy donors. Measured with immunoSEQ multiplex PCR; TCRdb has only the in-frame clones, and not every one. The sample has 250,000 to 300,000 clones, 90% seen once; the top ten hold about 0.36%. The sample comprised PBMCs. Receptors were obtained from a woman between 18 and 29 years old in good health and CMV-seronegative.

This sequence joins TRBV4-1 and TRBJ2-5, with 9 bases that match TRBD1. V lost 1 base and J lost 1; bases outside the gene matches: 4. Germline lookup yields CDR1 MGHRA and CDR2 YSYEKL. The CDR3 has 16 residues. CDR3 nucleotides: TGCGCCAGCAGCCAAGCGACAGGGGGTCTCCAAGAGACCCAGTACTTC. Its translation: CASSQATGGLQETQYF.

The rearrangement uses TRBV29-1 and TRBJ2-1; TRBD2 agrees at 8 bases. In germline, CDR1 is SQVTM, CDR2 ANQGSEA. The CDR3 is made up of 13 amino acids. V shed 8 bases, J shed 4 bases, and the junction held 7 bases outside the gene matches. The CDR3 protein is CSPAGGPYNEQFF. In DNA form, the CDR3 reads TGCAGCCCCGCGGGGGGCCCATACAATGAGCAGTTCTTC.

The chain uses TRBV5-6 and TRBJ2-7; TRBD1 is a possible D gene (6 bases). The germline V gene encodes CDR1 SGHDT and CDR2 YYEEEE. V lost 3 bases, J lost 7 bases, and 14 bases lay in between. The CDR3 runs 13 residues. The CDR3 is CASSSLGQLEQYF. The CDR3 coding sequence is TGTGCCAGCAGCTCCCTGGGACAACTTGAGCAGTACTTC.

The chain uses TRBV4-1 and TRBJ2-7; 8 nucleotides align to TRBD1. This CDR3 is 14 amino acids long. Looked up from germline, CDR1 is MGHRA and CDR2 is YSYEKL. Trimming took 4 bases from V and 4 from J; bases not matched to a gene: 6. CDR3 amino acids: CASSPRDRRYEQYF. In nucleotides, the CDR3 is TGCGCCAGCAGCCCTAGGGACAGGAGATACGAGCAGTACTTC.

The genes are TRBV19 and TRBJ1-1, with TRBD1 as a possible D gene (5 bases). Per germline, CDR1 LNHDA and CDR2 SQIVND (reference sequence). The CDR3 consists of 14 residues. Trimming cost V 5 bases and J 1 base, with 11 bases left between them. For the CDR3, the DNA is TGTGCCAGTAGTTTCGACAGAACGAACACTGAAGCTTTCTTT. This codes for CASSFDRTNTEAFF.

The rearrangement uses TRBV4-3 and TRBJ1-6, with D unresolved. Germline values: CDR1 LGHNA, CDR2 YSLEER. The CDR3 is made up of 16 amino acids. The ends were cut back, 0 bases at V and 0 bases at J, with 6 bases in the middle. The CDR3 coding sequence is TGCGCCAGCAGCCAAGACATGAGCTCCTATAATTCACCCCTCCACTTT. Its translation: CASSQDMSSYNSPLHF.

The V call is TRBV5-1, the J call TRBJ2-2; weak D call: TRBD1 (5 bases). Per germline, CDR1 SGHRS and CDR2 YFSETQ. CDR3 length equals 14 residues. The germline V and J ends were trimmed by 6 bases and 6 bases, with 15 bases remaining between them. CDR3 bases: TGCGCCAGCACCTGGGCCCCAGGGCCCGGGGAGCTGTTTTTT. Its protein is CASTWAPGPGELFF.

The rearrangement joins TRBV28 to TRBJ2-7, with TRBD2 matching 9 bases. Per germline, CDR1 MDHEN and CDR2 SYDVKM. The CDR3 sequence is 13 residues long. V was pared by 6 bases and J by 2 bases, with 2 bases of the junction left unmatched. This chain's CDR3 is CASRAGGPYEQYF. The CDR3 DNA is TGTGCCAGCAGGGCGGGGGGGCCCTACGAGCAGTACTTC.

In this sample, this clone turned up many times. V usage is TRBV6-4 and J usage is TRBJ2-3; 10 bases are shared with TRBD2. The ends lost 6 bases at V and 4 bases at J; junction bases unmatched: 7. Germline V gene lookup returns CDR1 MRHNA and CDR2 SNTAGT. This CDR3 is built from 15 residues. The CDR3 bases are TGTGCCAGCAGCGCAAGCGGGGGGGCTCCAGATACGCAGTATTTT. Its protein is CASSASGGAPDTQYF.

The chain carries TRBV19 and TRBJ1-2, with D unclear. The CDR3 is 15 amino acids. Per germline, CDR1 LNHDA and CDR2 SQIVND (reference sequence). The V end was cut by 1 base, the J end by 4 bases, with 13 bases between. This CDR3 reads CASSIGTSWSYGYTF. In DNA form, the CDR3 reads TGTGCCAGTAGTATAGGGACTTCCTGGAGCTATGGCTACACCTTC.

CDR3 residues: CASSQVGHSGNTIYF. CDR3 coding DNA: TGCGCCAGCAGCCAAGTTGGACACTCTGGAAACACCATATATTTT. The chain has TRBV4-1 and TRBJ1-3; perhaps TRBD1 as D (5 bases). This CDR3 is 15 amino acids long. V shed 1 base and J shed 0 bases, with 7 bases lying between them. The germline V gene has CDR1 MGHRA and CDR2 YSYEKL.

This chain uses TRBV5-4 with TRBJ1-3; TRBD1 might be the D (5 bases). The ends were cut back, 6 bases at V and 7 bases at J, with 23 bases in the middle. The CDR3 length is 16 residues. In germline, CDR1 is SGHNT, CDR2 YYREEE (reference sequence). CDR3 in DNA: TGTGCCAGCACCTTTGACTCAGGGCCAACAGCGAACACCATATATTTT. As protein: CASTFDSGPTANTIYF.

The chain carries TRBV29-1 and TRBJ2-7, with D hard to call. The CDR3 is 15 amino acids. Trimming pared 5 bases from V and 0 bases from J, leaving 17 bases between. Germline V CDR1 and CDR2: SQVTM, ANQGSEA. CDR3 residues: CSVSSMAKSSYEQYF. The CDR3 DNA follows: TGCAGCGTTTCCTCGATGGCAAAAAGCTCCTACGAGCAGTACTTC.

The rearrangement links TRBV10-1 to TRBJ1-1; no clear D gene. The CDR3 covers 14 residues. The V end lost 3 bases, the J end lost 1 base, and 9 bases lay between the germline ends. CDR1 WNHNN and CDR2 SYGVQD come from the germline V gene (reference sequence). CDR3 residues: CASSELRGNTEAFF. The CDR3 DNA sequence: TGCGCCAGCAGTGAACTCCGGGGGAACACTGAAGCTTTCTTT.

This clone appeared once. This chain links TRBV7-8 with TRBJ1-1; D gene ambiguous. Germline CDR1 is SGHVS and CDR2 is FQNEAQ. The CDR3 spans 15 residues. The V gene lost 5 bases and the J gene lost 1 base, with 14 bases spanning the gap. The CDR3 nucleotides read TGTGCCAGCAGCCAGACTCGACTCGGGAACACTGAAGCTTTCTTT. This gives the protein CASSQTRLGNTEAFF.

The chain carries TRBV28 and TRBJ2-5, with 10 bases matching TRBD1. This CDR3 is 15 amino acids long. CDR1 MDHEN and CDR2 SYDVKM come from the germline V gene. Unmatched junction bases numbered 10, after V lost 7 bases and J lost 5 bases. CDR3: CASKSGTGVLETQYF. The CDR3 coding sequence is TGTGCCAGCAAGTCTGGGACAGGGGTCTTGGAGACCCAGTACTTC. Supplemented by reference TRBV28 and TRBJ2-5, the full variable domain reads DVKVTQSSRYLVKRTGEKVFLECVQDMDHENMFWYRQDPGLGLRLIYFSYDVKMKEKGDIPEGYSVSREKKERFSLILESASTNQTSMYLCASKSGTGVLETQYFGPGTRLLVL.

The chain links TRBV7-3 to TRBJ2-1; D is perhaps TRBD1 (5 bases). The CDR3 extends over 13 amino acids. Trimming stripped 8 bases from V and 8 bases from J, with 16 bases between. Germline loops: CDR1 SGHTA, CDR2 FQGTGA. CDR3 residues: CASRAGNYDEQFF. The CDR3 DNA reads as TGTGCCAGCCGGGCAGGGAATTACGATGAGCAGTTCTTC.

This chain connects TRBV27 to TRBJ2-5; D may be TRBD2 (6 bases). The ends were cut back, 2 bases at V and 5 bases at J, with 15 bases in the middle. In germline, CDR1 is MNHEY, CDR2 SMNVEV (reference sequence). The CDR3 runs 15 residues. For the CDR3, the DNA is TGTGCCAGCAGTTTAACAGGCCAGAGCGGGGAGACCCAGTACTTC. This gives the protein CASSLTGQSGETQYF.

V is TRBV2 and J is TRBJ1-5, with 7 bases identical to TRBD1. CDR3 size: 13 residues. Germline CDR1 and CDR2: SNHLY and FYNNEI. V trimming: 6 bases; J trimming: 2 bases; junction bases outside the gene matches: 1. In DNA, the CDR3 is TGTGCCAGCAGAGGACAGGGCAATCAGCCCCAGCATTTT. It is translated as CASRGQGNQPQHF.

The chain uses TRBV27 and TRBJ1-2, with 7 positions matching TRBD1. This CDR3 is 14 amino acids long. Germline CDR1 MNHEY, CDR2 SMNVEV (reference sequence). V shed 9 bases and J 0 bases; nucleotides not matched to a gene: 7. CDR3 coding DNA: TGTGCCAGTAAGACAGGGACTTCTAACTATGGCTACACCTTC. Translating gives CASKTGTSNYGYTF.